The present T cell receptor (beta chain) was sequenced within a study of cytotoxic CD8 clonotypes in ibrutinib-treated CLL. Deep sequencing aimed at 1 in 200,000 to 1 in 1 million T cells' resolution. Clones were read by immunoSEQ multiplex PCR, and TCRdb kept only the in-frame ones, dropping some. The sample carries over 65,000 clones, around 79% recorded once. V was pared by 4 bases and J by 4 bases, with 13 bases between. This CDR3 is 14 amino acids long. Germline CDR1 and CDR2: LNHDA and SQIVND (reference sequence). Study-wide results and caveats: At ibrutinib response, clonality increased, and at progression it declined back toward baseline. At the start, clonality exceeded age-matched healthy donors and followed circulating CD8+ T-cell counts. Public clonotypes showed up rarely, and on treatment they shrank or held steady.

In this sample, this clone turned up a few times. What it recognizes is unknown. The sequenced sample was PBMCs, obtained after 12 months of ibrutinib treatment. This sequence originates from a human donor with chronic lymphocytic leukemia. V and J are TRBV19 and TRBJ1-2; D perhaps matches TRBD1 (6 bases). The CDR3 region is CASSTLDRSYGYTF. The CDR3 nucleotides are TGTGCCAGTAGTACCCTCGACAGGAGCTATGGCTACACCTTC.